Described below is a single TCR beta chain sequence and its context. The data originate from a study of blood T cell repertoires in COVID-19. Turning to the study itself: Both acute and convalescent COVID-19 samples were obtained from the United States, Italy and Spain.

Clones were sequenced by immunoSEQ multiplex PCR, and TCRdb holds only the in-frame ones, with some missing. The table records about 90,000 clones, approximately 80% of them present only once. Germline V gene data show CDR1 as MNHNS and CDR2 as SASEGT. Trimming pared 2 bases from V and 2 bases from J, leaving 15 bases between. The CDR3 extends over 16 amino acids. The clonotype comes from a man in his fifties or sixties with acute or convalescent COVID-19. The chain is built from TRBV6-1 and TRBJ1-2, with D unclear. The sample taken for sequencing was peripheral blood. The chain's CDR3 is CASSESVGGLNYGYTF. The CDR3 bases are TGTGCCAGCAGTGAATCGGTAGGAGGTCTGAACTATGGCTACACCTTC.